What follows is one TCR beta chain and its context. Living in under 30 US areas, the participants were between 18 and 89 years of age. Allocation to cohorts depended on clinical history reported by the participants. This CDR3 contains 16 residues. V gave up 1 base and J gave up 4 bases; unmatched junction bases: 7. The germline gives CDR1 LGHDT, CDR2 YNNKEL (reference sequence). The protocol was immunoSEQ multiplex PCR, while the TCRdb copy is restricted to in-frame clones and leaves out a portion. The sample includes 200,000 to 250,000 clones, over 75% of them seen just once. This specimen comes from a study of blood T cell repertoires in COVID-19. Study as a whole: COVID-19 samples from acute and convalescent phases originated in the United States, Italy and Spain.

Sequenced material: PBMCs or T cells enriched from blood (not recorded which). This chain connects TRBV3-1 (or the pseudogene TRBV3-2) to TRBJ2-3, with 8 bases lining up with TRBD2. This clonotype was sampled from a woman aged 40 to 50 with acute COVID-19. DNA of the CDR3: TGTGCCAGCAGCCAAGTTTTAGCGGGGAGGTCAGATACGCAGTATTTT. Its translation is CASSQVLAGRSDTQYF.